Each of the 27 T cell receptor beta chains below was sequenced from the same sample in a study of cytomegalovirus exposure and HLA in healthy donors. TCRdb's table, derived via immunoSEQ multiplex PCR, lists solely in-frame clones and lacks some. The sample shows over 200,000 clones, 88% of them seen only once. Sequenced input: PBMCs. These receptors all stem from a woman aged 18-29 years in good health and CMV-seronegative.

This clone has just a few counts. The sample holds other DNA sequences that translate to the same CDR3. The V and J genes are TRBV6-1 and TRBJ2-7; TRBD2 is a possible D gene (6 bases). V was trimmed by 7 bases and J by 3 bases, leaving 7 bases between them. CDR1 is MNHNS, CDR2 SASEGT, per germline. The CDR3 has 11 residues. The CDR3: CASKGGYEQYF. The CDR3 DNA is TGTGCCAGCAAGGGAGGCTACGAGCAGTACTTC.

The rearrangement joins TRBV27 to TRBJ2-1, with 13 bases fitting TRBD2. V dropped 1 base and J dropped 4; count of bases not matched to a gene: 10. This CDR3 has 19 residues. The germline V gene encodes CDR1 MNHEY and CDR2 SMNVEV (reference sequence). The CDR3 region is CASSLWGLAGQIRYNEQFF. The CDR3 coding sequence is TGTGCCAGCAGTTTATGGGGACTAGCGGGACAAATCAGGTACAATGAGCAGTTCTTC.

The rearrangement links TRBV7-2 to TRBJ1-2; no reliable D call. This CDR3 spans 13 amino acids. The germline V and J ends were trimmed by 6 bases and 4 bases, with 12 bases remaining between them. In germline, CDR1 is SGHTA, CDR2 FQGNSA. CDR3 DNA: TGTGCCAGCAGGGAGGAGACCTCCTATGGCTACACCTTC. It specifies CASREETSYGYTF.

Only one count was recorded for this clone. The chain couples TRBV10-3 to TRBJ1-4; 11 bases map to TRBD1. With V trimmed by 6 bases and J by 10 bases, 10 bases remained unmatched. The CDR3 has 15 residues. Germline CDR1 ENHRY, CDR2 SYGVKD. CDR3 sequence reads: CAISPGQGEIAKLFF. In DNA form, the CDR3 reads TGTGCCATCAGCCCGGGACAGGGGGAGATCGCAAAACTGTTTTTT.

V and J are TRBV5-6 and TRBJ1-4; D possibly corresponds to TRBD1 (5 bases). V lost 1 base and J lost 12, with 16 bases in between. Germline V CDR1 and CDR2: SGHDT, YYEEEE. The length of the CDR3 is 14 residues. Here the CDR3 reads CASSLIPLQGELFF. The CDR3 DNA is TGTGCCAGCAGCTTGATTCCTCTTCAAGGGGAACTGTTTTTT. Drawing the rest from reference TRBV5-6 and TRBJ1-4, the complete variable domain is DAGVTQSPTHLIKTRGQQVTLRCSPKSGHDTVSWYQQALGQGPQFIFQYYEEEERQRGNFPDRFSGHQFPNYSSELNVNALLLGDSALYLCASSLIPLQGELFFGSGTQLSVL.

V gene TRBV7-2 combines with J gene TRBJ2-2; D not certain. The CDR3 sequence is 14 residues long. Looked up from germline, CDR1 is SGHTA and CDR2 is FQGNSA. V was cut by 6 bases and J by 4 bases, with 12 bases left in between. As DNA, the CDR3 is TGTGCCAGCAGTCCAATGCCCAGCACCGGGGAGCTGTTTTTT. It translates to CASSPMPSTGELFF.

This sequence joins TRBV4-3 and TRBJ2-7; possibly TRBD2 for D (5 bases). Trimming removed 5 bases from V and 0 bases from J, with 11 bases in between. From germline, CDR1 is LGHNA and CDR2 YSLEER. The CDR3 length is 14 residues. This chain's CDR3 is CASSASAGSYEQYF. The DNA for the CDR3 is TGCGCCAGCAGCGCATCGGCGGGCTCCTACGAGCAGTACTTC.

The V gene is TRBV28, the J gene TRBJ1-1, with 7 nucleotides matching TRBD1. V trimming: 10 bases; J trimming: 7 bases; junction bases outside the gene matches: 15. Looked up from germline, CDR1 is MDHEN and CDR2 is SYDVKM. This CDR3 contains 14 residues. CDR3 sequence (DNA): TGTGCCACCTGGGTCGGAGGGGGCGGAGGTGAAGCTTTCTTT. Protein product: CATWVGGGGGEAFF.

The chain couples TRBV27 to TRBJ2-1, with TRBD2 matching over 12 bases. This CDR3 has 16 amino acids. The junction had 5 bases not matched to a gene; V was cut back by 1 base and J by 7 bases. Germline CDR1 MNHEY, CDR2 SMNVEV (reference sequence). CDR3 in amino acids: CASSLFALAGGNEQFF. The CDR3 DNA reads as TGTGCCAGCAGTTTATTTGCGCTAGCGGGAGGGAATGAGCAGTTCTTC.

The V call is TRBV19, the J call TRBJ2-5; 7 bases map to TRBD1. V dropped 0 bases and J dropped 5; count of bases not matched to a gene: 15. CDR3 length: 18 amino acids. Germline lookup yields CDR1 LNHDA and CDR2 SQIVND (reference sequence). CDR3 DNA sequence: TGTGCCAGTAGTATAGATCAGCACAGGGGTCCCGATGGGGAGACCCAGTACTTC. Protein product: CASSIDQHRGPDGETQYF.

This clone was detected only once. The chain recombines TRBV19 with TRBJ2-7; TRBD2 agrees at 7 bases. Germline V gene sequence: CDR1 LNHDA, CDR2 SQIVND (reference sequence). This CDR3 region has 13 residues. The V gene end was trimmed by 8 bases and the J gene end by 2 bases; junction bases not matched to a gene: 6. The CDR3 DNA follows: TGTGCCAGTGCGGGAGTTGGCCCCTACGAGCAGTACTTC. It specifies CASAGVGPYEQYF.

V gene TRBV20-1 combines with J gene TRBJ1-1; D uncertain. Germline CDR1 and CDR2: DFQATT and SNEGSKA (reference sequence). The length of the CDR3 is 11 residues. V lost 3 bases, J lost 4 bases, and 6 bases lay in between. In DNA, the CDR3 is TGCAGTGCTAGTCGGGGCACTGAAGCTTTCTTT. Translating it yields CSASRGTEAFF.

The chain carries TRBV4-3 and TRBJ2-7; 7 bases align to TRBD2. CDR1 and CDR2 from the germline V gene are LGHNA and YSLEER. The CDR3 runs to 15 residues. V gave up 0 bases and J gave up 0 bases; unmatched junction bases: 2. The CDR3 spells CASSQEGRGSYEQYF. The CDR3 DNA sequence: TGCGCCAGCAGCCAAGAGGGGAGGGGCTCCTACGAGCAGTACTTC.

V is TRBV5-1 and J is TRBJ2-7; perhaps TRBD2 as D (5 bases). The germline CDR1 and CDR2 sequences are SGHRS and YFSETQ. The V gene lost 3 bases and the J gene lost 0 bases, with 7 bases spanning the gap. The CDR3 length is 13 residues. The CDR3 nucleotides read TGCGCCAGCAGCTCCGGGAACTCCTACGAGCAGTACTTC. The encoded protein is CASSSGNSYEQYF.

The genes are TRBV5-1 and TRBJ2-2; 12 nucleotides line up with TRBD2. The germline CDR1 and CDR2 sequences are SGHRS and YFSETQ. Trimming took 4 bases from V and 7 from J; bases not matched to a gene: 11. The CDR3 loop spans 17 amino acids. The CDR3 DNA sequence: TGCGCCAGCAGCATCGGCGGGACTAGCGGGTCCAACGGGGAGCTGTTTTTT. Translating gives CASSIGGTSGSNGELFF.

The chain has TRBV5-6 and TRBJ1-1; 7 bases fit TRBD1. With 0 bases clipped from V and 4 bases from J, the junction kept 12 bases outside the gene matches. The germline V gene encodes CDR1 SGHDT and CDR2 YYEEEE. The CDR3 spans 17 residues. Here the CDR3 DNA reads TGTGCCAGCAGCTTGGAGTCTAAGGGGGCTTGGAGCACTGAAGCTTTCTTT. Encoded protein: CASSLESKGAWSTEAFF.

This clone was found a few times. V gene TRBV21-1 combines with J gene TRBJ1-1. TRBV21-1 corresponds to a pseudogene. The CDR3 loop spans 13 amino acids. For the CDR3, the DNA is TGTGCCAGCAGCAAACGAGGGATCACTGAAGCTTTCTTT. The encoded protein is CASSKRGITEAFF.

The chain employs TRBV4-2 and TRBJ2-1, with unresolved D. The CDR3 runs 17 residues. With 1 base removed from V and 0 bases from J, the gap between germline ends came to 13 bases. Germline CDR1 reads LGHNA; CDR2 reads YNFKEQ. The DNA for the CDR3 is TGTGCCAGCAGCCAAGTTTCCCGGGTATACTCCTACAATGAGCAGTTCTTC. It yields the protein CASSQVSRVYSYNEQFF.

This chain uses TRBV5-4 with TRBJ1-4, with TRBD1 as a possible D gene (5 bases). There are 15 residues in the CDR3. Germline V lookup: CDR1 SGHNT, CDR2 YYREEE (reference sequence). V lost 4 bases and J lost 6, with 16 bases in between. The CDR3 spells CASSPGQAKDEKLFF. As DNA, the CDR3 is TGTGCCAGCAGCCCAGGGCAGGCTAAGGATGAAAAACTGTTTTTT.

The count of this clone is one. V and J are TRBV5-1 and TRBJ1-2; D unclear. Per the germline V gene, CDR1 is SGHRS and CDR2 is YFSETQ. The V end lost 1 base, the J end lost 4 bases, and 11 bases lay between the germline ends. The CDR3 sequence is 14 residues long. Here the CDR3 reads CASSLNAVSYGYTF. In DNA form, the CDR3 reads TGCGCCAGCAGCTTGAATGCAGTCTCCTATGGCTACACCTTC.

The chain joins TRBV28 to TRBJ1-1; D possibly corresponds to TRBD1 (5 bases). The germline V gene has CDR1 MDHEN and CDR2 SYDVKM. The CDR3 length is 14 residues. V was clipped by 2 bases and J by 5 bases, with 12 bases between them. CDR3 sequence reads: CASSLRQSLTEAFF. CDR3 sequence (DNA): TGTGCCAGCAGTTTAAGACAGTCGTTGACTGAAGCTTTCTTT.

This chain links TRBV10-1 with TRBJ1-2; D is undetermined. V was shortened by 3 bases and J by 8 bases, with 7 bases between the two germline ends. CDR1 WNHNN and CDR2 SYGVQD come from the germline V gene (reference sequence). This CDR3 is built from 11 residues. The CDR3 region has the DNA TGCGCCAGCAGTGATGGGCTAGGCTACACCTTC. Amino acid sequence: CASSDGLGYTF.

This rearrangement joins TRBV5-1 to TRBJ2-7, with 11 bases fitting TRBD2. Germline V gives CDR1 SGHRS, CDR2 YFSETQ. CDR3 size: 19 residues. The V gene end was trimmed by 0 bases and the J gene end by 3 bases; junction bases not matched to a gene: 14. CDR3: CASSLDVAGGSGSYYEQYF. CDR3 coding DNA: TGCGCCAGCAGCTTGGATGTAGCGGGAGGGTCGGGGTCTTACTACGAGCAGTACTTC.

The chain employs TRBV11-2 and TRBJ2-5, with TRBD2 matching 14 bases. The V and J ends lost 6 bases and 4 bases, in that order; junction bases with no gene match: 10. The germline gives CDR1 SGHAT, CDR2 FQNNGV. The CDR3 has 17 residues. Written as DNA, the CDR3 is TGTGCCAGCAGGACTAGCGGGAGGGCCGGATTGGGAGAGACCCAGTACTTC. Its translation is CASRTSGRAGLGETQYF.

This sequence joins TRBV18 and TRBJ1-1, with no clear D. V was pared by 6 bases and J by 4 bases, with 9 bases between. The CDR3 loop spans 12 amino acids. Germline V gene sequence: CDR1 KGHSH, CDR2 LQKENI. The CDR3 protein is CASSMWATEAFF. The CDR3 DNA reads TGTGCCAGCTCTATGTGGGCCACTGAAGCTTTCTTT. Combining the CDR3 with reference TRBV18 and TRBJ1-1 gives the whole variable domain NAGVMQNPRHLVRRRGQEARLRCSPMKGHSHVYWYRQLPEEGLKFMVYLQKENIIDESGMPKERFSAEFPKEGPSILRIQQVVRGDSAAYFCASSMWATEAFFGQGTRLTVV.

In the case of this clone: Other DNA sequences in this specimen translate into the identical CDR3. The V gene is TRBV4-3, the J gene TRBJ2-6, with 9 positions matching TRBD1. V lost 3 bases and J lost 0; bases outside the gene matches: 0. This CDR3 is 16 amino acids long. The germline V gene encodes CDR1 LGHNA and CDR2 YSLEER. The CDR3 region is CASSQDRGSGANVLTF. The CDR3 coding sequence is TGCGCCAGCAGCCAGGACAGGGGCTCTGGGGCCAACGTCCTGACTTTC.

This clone was seen once. The chain couples TRBV11-2 to TRBJ2-7, with 12 bases aligning to TRBD2. The CDR3 totals 16 residues. V shed 4 bases and J 4 bases; nucleotides not matched to a gene: 8. Germline V CDR1 and CDR2: SGHAT, FQNNGV. CDR3 amino acids: CASSSHPSGRAYEQYF. CDR3 nucleotides: TGTGCCAGCAGCTCGCACCCTAGCGGGAGGGCTTACGAGCAGTACTTC. The full variable domain, with the rest looked up from reference TRBV11-2 and TRBJ2-7, is EAGVAQSPRYKIIEKRQSVAFWCNPISGHATLYWYQQILGQGPKLLIQFQNNGVVDDSQLPKDRFSAERLKGVDSTLKIQPAKLEDSAVYLCASSSHPSGRAYEQYFGPGTRLTVT.